This is a list of T cell receptor beta chains from one sample in a study of cytomegalovirus exposure and HLA in healthy donors. The repertoire was sequenced with immunoSEQ multiplex PCR; TCRdb's copy has only in-frame clones and lacks some. The sample records 250,000 to 300,000 clones, around nine tenths being singletons. Sample: PBMCs. Receptor source: a girl between 2 and 10 years old in good health and CMV-seronegative. The CDR3 runs from the conserved cysteine through the conserved F or W. Each record gives: V gene, J gene, CDR3 protein.

V gene: TRBV25-1; J gene: TRBJ2-7; CDR3 protein: CASSEGLAGAEEQYF
V gene: TRBV18; J gene: TRBJ1-3; CDR3 protein: CASSPPGRAGGNTIYF
V gene: TRBV2; J gene: TRBJ2-5; CDR3 protein: CASSGGLAGVEYF
V gene: TRBV29-1; J gene: TRBJ1-6; CDR3 protein: CSVTGGGSPLHF
V gene: TRBV2; J gene: TRBJ1-5; CDR3 protein: CASSEAQVHLNQPQHF
V gene: TRBV18; J gene: TRBJ2-7; CDR3 protein: CASSPPLTGTYEQYF
V gene: TRBV10-3; J gene: TRBJ2-2; CDR3 protein: CAIGQNTGELFF
V gene: TRBV9; J gene: TRBJ1-1; CDR3 protein: CASSPEEVGMNTEAFF
V gene: TRBV5-1; J gene: TRBJ2-2; CDR3 protein: CASSLTGSTGELFF
V gene: TRBV27; J gene: TRBJ2-2; CDR3 protein: CASSSSNTGELFF
V gene: TRBV6-6; J gene: TRBJ1-2; CDR3 protein: CASTSQRGIGYTF
V gene: TRBV29-1; J gene: TRBJ2-3; CDR3 protein: CSVDRGRTDTQYF
V gene: TRBV7-9; J gene: TRBJ2-3; CDR3 protein: CASSFYRAPDTQYF
V gene: TRBV7-6; J gene: TRBJ2-7; CDR3 protein: CASSPIRTGRADEQYF
V gene: TRBV6-6; J gene: TRBJ2-7; CDR3 protein: CASRQGPEQYF
V gene: TRBV28; J gene: TRBJ2-1; CDR3 protein: CASRGGSYNEQFF